This TCR beta chain was identified in a study of CD4 T cells in relation to SARS-CoV-2 and coronaviruses. Study context: TCR beta CDR3s were sequenced after roughly 10-day antigen culture of PBMCs.

This CDR3 is built from 16 residues. V shed 0 bases and J shed 6 bases, with 12 bases lying between them. CDR1 and CDR2 from the germline V gene are LGHNA and YSLEER. Profiled with immunoSEQ multiplex PCR; TCRdb holds only in-frame clones, not every one. The sample lists about 26,000 clones, 75% to 80% seen once, with roughly 18% in the top ten. Unexposed donor CD4+ T cells date from about 2011-2018, before the COVID-19 pandemic. After roughly 9 days of culture, CD4+ T cells were isolated. To note about this clone: Its antigen is not known.

The rearrangement joins TRBV4-3 to TRBJ1-6; TRBD1 might be the D (5 bases). The sequence was collected from a human donor in good health. Source material: CD4+ T cells from PBMCs, cultured in vitro. As DNA, the CDR3 is TGCGCCAGCAGCCAAGATGTGCAGGGACTTAATTCACCCCTCCACTTT. This gives the protein CASSQDVQGLNSPLHF.